A single sample is the source of the 19 T cell receptor beta chains below, sequenced in a study of blood T cell repertoires in COVID-19. Sequencing was performed with immunoSEQ multiplex PCR; in TCRdb, only in-frame clones are kept and a portion is missing. This sample has approximately 250,000 clones; around 90% occur once, and the top ten carry more than 4.5%. Specimen: peripheral blood. Source of these receptors: a woman aged 60-75 years with COVID-19, enrolled during active disease.

The chain couples TRBV20-1 to TRBJ2-5, with 9 bases that match TRBD2. The germline gives CDR1 DFQATT, CDR2 SNEGSKA (reference sequence). Trimming cost V 3 bases and J 4 bases; bases outside gene matches: 12. This CDR3 is built from 16 residues. CDR3 nucleotide sequence: TGCAGTGCTAGTACGTGGGGTAGCGGGAGTTCAGAGACCCAGTACTTC. Amino acids: CSASTWGSGSSETQYF.

This chain uses TRBV5-1 with TRBJ1-1; 9 nucleotides align to TRBD1. The CDR3 spans 16 residues. The trim removed 0 bases at V and 1 base at J, leaving 4 bases unmatched. CDR1 and CDR2 from the germline V gene are SGHRS and YFSETQ. For the CDR3, the DNA is TGCGCCAGCAGCTTGGCACAGGGGGCGAGGAACACTGAAGCTTTCTTT. Its protein is CASSLAQGARNTEAFF.

The chain links TRBV5-5 to TRBJ2-1; TRBD2 agrees at 9 bases. CDR3 length: 15 residues. Trimming at V came to 4 bases and at J to 4 bases, leaving 6 bases not matched to a gene. Germline CDR1 and CDR2: SGHKS and YYEKEE (reference sequence). The DNA for the CDR3 is TGTGCCAGCAGCCCGGGCCTAGCGGGGTACAATGAGCAGTTCTTC. It is translated as CASSPGLAGYNEQFF.

The gene calls are TRBV3-1 (or the pseudogene TRBV3-2) and TRBJ1-2; no clear D. The CDR3 totals 12 residues. Trimming pared 3 bases from V and 7 bases from J, leaving 9 bases between. The germline CDR1 and CDR2 sequences are LGHDT and YNNKEL (reference sequence). DNA of the CDR3: TGTGCCAGCAGCCAGGCCACCACTGGCTACACCTTC. It codes for CASSQATTGYTF.

The chain has TRBV9 and TRBJ2-5; TRBD2 aligns across 13 bases. Germline lookup yields CDR1 SGDLS and CDR2 YYNGEE. J lost 5 bases, V lost 4 bases, and 5 bases had no gene match. The CDR3 has 15 residues. The CDR3 region has the DNA TGTGCCAGCAGCCCCGGGACTAGCGGGACGGAGACCCAGTACTTC. Translating gives CASSPGTSGTETQYF.

This sequence joins TRBV9 and TRBJ2-1, with 9 bases identical to TRBD2. Trimming at V came to 4 bases and at J to 7 bases, leaving 18 bases not matched to a gene. The length of the CDR3 is 18 residues. CDR1 is SGDLS, CDR2 YYNGEE, per germline. The CDR3 spells CASSRGVAGVLRGNEQFF. CDR3 nucleotide sequence: TGTGCCAGCAGCCGCGGGGTAGCGGGAGTCCTCCGCGGAAATGAGCAGTTCTTC.

The chain couples TRBV6-4 to TRBJ1-6; 7 nucleotides line up with TRBD1. V lost 6 bases, J lost 7 bases, and 9 bases stayed unmatched. Germline CDR1 MRHNA, CDR2 SNTAGT. The CDR3 is 15 amino acids. The CDR3 region is CASSPRDSGNSPLHF. The CDR3 nucleotides read TGTGCCAGCAGCCCCCGGGACAGTGGCAATTCACCCCTCCACTTT.

The rearrangement uses TRBV29-1 and TRBJ1-1, with a tentative D call TRBD1 (5 bases). Trimming shortened V by 7 bases and J by 6 bases, and 21 bases separated the two germline ends. CDR1 and CDR2 (germline): SQVTM, ANQGSEA. The length of the CDR3 is 14 residues. This chain's CDR3 is CSGRLGPEGPEAFF. CDR3 DNA: TGCAGCGGGCGACTGGGGCCGGAGGGACCTGAAGCTTTCTTT.

A remark on this clone: An end of the junction does not agree with germline; a read error may underlie this. The V and J genes are TRBV6-1 and TRBJ1-2; 7 positions agree with TRBD1. Germline CDR1 MNHNS, CDR2 SASEGT. The CDR3 has 15 residues. The CDR3 sequence: CASSEGAAVVYGYTF. The CDR3 nucleotides read TGTGCCAGTAGTGAGGGGGCGGCGGTCGTCTATGGCTACACCTTC.

J is TRBJ1-1 and V is TRBV19; weak D call: TRBD1 (5 bases). The V gene lost 4 bases and the J gene lost 3 bases, with 9 bases spanning the gap. This CDR3 has 13 residues. CDR1 and CDR2 (germline): LNHDA, SQIVND (reference sequence). CDR3 DNA: TGTGCCAGTAGTAACCAGGGTGACACTGAAGCTTTCTTT. Encoded protein: CASSNQGDTEAFF.

This rearrangement joins TRBV5-1 to TRBJ2-1; TRBD2 is a possible D gene (6 bases). Germline V gene sequence: CDR1 SGHRS, CDR2 YFSETQ. V lost 4 bases and J 2 bases, leaving 13 bases between the germline ends. CDR3 size: 15 residues. CDR3 nucleotides: TGCGCCAGCAGCGCCGGCGGGATTACCTACAATGAGCAGTTCTTC. Protein product: CASSAGGITYNEQFF. Variable domain in full (rest from reference TRBV5-1 and TRBJ2-1): KAGVTQTPRYLIKTRGQQVTLSCSPISGHRSVSWYQQTPGQGLQFLFEYFSETQRNKGNFPGRFSGRQFSNSRSEMNVSTLELGDSALYLCASSAGGITYNEQFFGPGTRLTVL.

The chain recombines TRBV29-1 with TRBJ1-1, with a possible D match to TRBD1 (6 bases). Germline CDR1 and CDR2: SQVTM and ANQGSEA. The CDR3 is 12 amino acids. V was pared by 3 bases and J by 3 bases, with 8 bases between. CDR3 sequence: CSVDRGYTEAFF. CDR3 sequence (DNA): TGCAGCGTTGACAGGGGATACACTGAAGCTTTCTTT.

A few counts support this clone. The V call is TRBV28, the J call TRBJ1-2; perhaps TRBD1 as D (6 bases). The germline V gene has CDR1 MDHEN and CDR2 SYDVKM. Trimming stripped 6 bases from V and 5 bases from J, with 16 bases between. The CDR3 totals 14 residues. For the CDR3, the DNA is TGTGCCAGCAGCCGACAGGAAACTGGGTATGGCTACACCTTC. This gives the protein CASSRQETGYGYTF.

This chain links TRBV5-1 with TRBJ2-1; D not resolved. The CDR3 length is 15 residues. The germline V and J ends were trimmed by 5 bases and 0 bases, with 12 bases remaining between them. Germline V gives CDR1 SGHRS, CDR2 YFSETQ. This CDR3 reads CASRPDPGSYNEQFF. In DNA, the CDR3 is TGCGCCAGCAGGCCCGACCCGGGCTCCTACAATGAGCAGTTCTTC. The whole variable domain, filled in from reference TRBV5-1 and TRBJ2-1, reads KAGVTQTPRYLIKTRGQQVTLSCSPISGHRSVSWYQQTPGQGLQFLFEYFSETQRNKGNFPGRFSGRQFSNSRSEMNVSTLELGDSALYLCASRPDPGSYNEQFFGPGTRLTVL.

The chain employs TRBV6-5 and TRBJ1-5, with 7 bases identical to TRBD1. V shed 8 bases and J 3 bases; nucleotides not matched to a gene: 7. Germline assignment: CDR1 MNHEY and CDR2 SVGAGI. The CDR3 is 14 residues long. The CDR3 DNA sequence: TGTGCCAGCGGCCGGGGACAGAACAATCAGCCCCAGCATTTT. Amino acid sequence: CASGRGQNNQPQHF.

The CDR3 region has the DNA TGTGCCCTGGGGGGGGCTGGTGGCTACACCTTC. As protein: CALGGAGGYTF. The chain combines TRBV13 with TRBJ1-2; tentative D call: TRBD1 (6 bases). CDR1 and CDR2 from the germline V gene are PRHDT and FYEKMQ (reference sequence). Trimming shortened V by 11 bases and J by 7 bases, and 14 bases separated the two germline ends. The CDR3 runs 11 residues.

The V and J genes are TRBV18 and TRBJ2-7; TRBD2 is a possible D gene (7 bases). The CDR3 extends over 15 amino acids. Germline V gives CDR1 KGHSH, CDR2 LQKENI. V lost 6 bases, J lost 4 bases, and 19 bases lay in between. CDR3: CASSPGGSSAYEQYF. The CDR3 DNA reads TGTGCCAGCTCTCCGGGGGGCTCCTCCGCTTACGAGCAGTACTTC.

The genes are TRBV7-8 and TRBJ2-2; 9 bases map to TRBD1. The CDR3 is 16 residues long. The germline gives CDR1 SGHVS, CDR2 FQNEAQ. The V segment lost 4 bases and the J segment 6 bases; nucleotides outside the gene matches: 9. The CDR3: CASSSTGGESPGELFF. The CDR3 DNA reads as TGTGCCAGCAGCTCGACAGGGGGAGAATCCCCCGGGGAGCTGTTTTTT. Filled out from reference TRBV7-8 and TRBJ2-2, the complete variable domain reads GAGVSQSPRYKVAKRGQDVALRCDPISGHVSLFWYQQALGQGPEFLTYFQNEAQLDKSGLPSDRFFAERPEGSVSTLKIQRTQQEDSAVYLCASSSTGGESPGELFFGEGSRLTVL.

V usage is TRBV5-1 and J usage is TRBJ2-1; 7 nucleotides agree with TRBD2. There are 15 residues in the CDR3. V gave up 4 bases and J gave up 1 base; unmatched junction bases: 5. The V gene's germline CDR1 is SGHRS and CDR2 YFSETQ. CDR3 bases: TGCGCCAGCAGCCCCAGCGGGACTTCCTACAATGAGCAGTTCTTC. Translated, it gives CASSPSGTSYNEQFF.